There are a few counts of the clone carrying this T cell receptor beta chain. Its antigen remains unknown. At one end, the junction sequence differs from germline, possibly due to a read error. This specimen comes from a study of cytomegalovirus exposure and HLA in healthy donors. Broader study findings: Looking again later, the authors saw that most CMV-associated TCR beta chains seemed HLA-restricted. Some TCR beta chains (164 of them) were listed as cytomegalovirus-associated. It was assumed in the presence/absence analyses that sequencing depth was roughly uniform across donors.

Primers: 60 Vbeta forward and 13 Jbeta reverse. Using immunoSEQ multiplex PCR, the repertoire was profiled, and TCRdb retains in-frame clones only, with some absent. Of about 140,000 clones listed, around 75% are singletons. There are 16 residues in the CDR3. Germline V gene lookup returns CDR1 MGHRA and CDR2 YSYEKL. The sequence derives from a man aged 25-45 years in good health and CMV-seronegative. The V call is TRBV4-1, the J call TRBJ2-7; TRBD2 aligns across 8 bases. The material sequenced was PBMCs. The CDR3 spells CASSQDSSGGSYEQYF. The CDR3 DNA sequence: TGTGCCAGCAGCCAAGATTCCAGCGGGGGATCCTACGAGCAGTACTTC.